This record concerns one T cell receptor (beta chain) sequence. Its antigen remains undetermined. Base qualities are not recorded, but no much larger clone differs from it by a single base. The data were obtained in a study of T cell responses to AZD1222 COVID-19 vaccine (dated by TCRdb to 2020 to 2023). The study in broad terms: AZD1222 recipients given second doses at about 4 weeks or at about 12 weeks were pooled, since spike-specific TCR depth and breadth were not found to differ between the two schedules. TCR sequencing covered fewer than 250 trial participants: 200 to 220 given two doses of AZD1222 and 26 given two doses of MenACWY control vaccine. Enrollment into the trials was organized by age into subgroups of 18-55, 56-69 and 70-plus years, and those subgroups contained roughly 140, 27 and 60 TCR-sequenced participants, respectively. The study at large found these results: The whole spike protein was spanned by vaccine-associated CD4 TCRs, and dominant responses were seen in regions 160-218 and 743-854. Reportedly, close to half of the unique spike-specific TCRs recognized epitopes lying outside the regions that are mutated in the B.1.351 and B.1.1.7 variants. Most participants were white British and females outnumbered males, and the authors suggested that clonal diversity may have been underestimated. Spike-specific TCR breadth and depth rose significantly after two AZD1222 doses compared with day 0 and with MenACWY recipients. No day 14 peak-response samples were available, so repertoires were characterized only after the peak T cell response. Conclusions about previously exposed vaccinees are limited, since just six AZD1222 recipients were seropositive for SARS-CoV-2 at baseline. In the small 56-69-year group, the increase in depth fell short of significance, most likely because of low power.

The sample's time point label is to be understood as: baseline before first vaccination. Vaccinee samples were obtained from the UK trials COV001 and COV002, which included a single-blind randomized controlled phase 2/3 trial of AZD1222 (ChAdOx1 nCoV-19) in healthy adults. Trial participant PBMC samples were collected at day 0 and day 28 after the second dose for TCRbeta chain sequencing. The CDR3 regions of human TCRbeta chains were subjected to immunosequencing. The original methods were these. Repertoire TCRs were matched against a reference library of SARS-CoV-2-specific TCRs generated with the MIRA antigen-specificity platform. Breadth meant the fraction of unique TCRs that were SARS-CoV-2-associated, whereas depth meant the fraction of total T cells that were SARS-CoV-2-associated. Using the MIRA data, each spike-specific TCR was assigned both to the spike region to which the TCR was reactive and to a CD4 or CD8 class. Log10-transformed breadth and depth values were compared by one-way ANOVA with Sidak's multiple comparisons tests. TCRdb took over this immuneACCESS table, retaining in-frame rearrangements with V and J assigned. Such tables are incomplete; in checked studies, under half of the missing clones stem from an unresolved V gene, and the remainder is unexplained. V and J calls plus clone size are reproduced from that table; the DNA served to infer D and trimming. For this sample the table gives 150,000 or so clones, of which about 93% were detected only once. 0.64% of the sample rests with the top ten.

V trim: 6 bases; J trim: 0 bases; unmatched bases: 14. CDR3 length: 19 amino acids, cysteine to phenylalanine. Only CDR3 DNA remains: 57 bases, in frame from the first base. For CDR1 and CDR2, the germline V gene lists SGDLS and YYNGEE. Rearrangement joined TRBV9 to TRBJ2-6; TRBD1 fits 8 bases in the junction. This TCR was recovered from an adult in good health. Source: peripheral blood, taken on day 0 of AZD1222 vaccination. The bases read TGTGCCAGCAAGCAGGGGGCCTCCGGATACCACTCTGGGGCCAACGTCCTGACTTTC. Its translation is CASKQGASGYHSGANVLTF.